One and the same sample provided the 2 T cell receptor beta chains below, sequenced in a study of technical replicates of blood from several donors. Measured with immunoSEQ multiplex PCR; TCRdb has only the in-frame clones, and not every one. The sample consists of about 72,000 clones, approximately 92% of them appearing once. Sequenced input: T cells isolated from PBMCs. The receptors stem from a human donor in good health.

The J gene is TRBJ1-2, the V gene TRBV28; a possible D gene is TRBD1 (6 bases). V was cut by 4 bases and J by 4 bases, with 16 bases left in between. The CDR3 loop spans 15 amino acids. Germline CDR1 and CDR2: MDHEN and SYDVKM. CDR3 protein: CASSSLPTGPYGYTF. CDR3 DNA sequence: TGTGCCAGCAGTTCCCTTCCGACAGGCCCCTATGGCTACACCTTC.

The J gene is TRBJ1-2, the V gene TRBV7-2; no clear D. The CDR3 spans 15 residues. Deletions cut 1 base from V and 2 bases from J, with 11 bases between. In germline, CDR1 is SGHTA, CDR2 FQGNSA. The DNA of the CDR3 is TGTGCCAGCAGCTTAGTCCCGGGATCGAACTATGGCTACACCTTC. Amino acid sequence: CASSLVPGSNYGYTF.